The 18 T cell receptor beta chains listed next were all sequenced from one sample in a study. TCRdb recomputed calls from the 5' RACE reads with MiXCR, one row per CDR3 protein. The sample lists 35,000 to 50,000 distinct CDR3 sequences; less than 25% were seen once. Cells sorted as Tregs were CD4+, CD25+ and CD127-/low. The source material was Tregs sorted from blood. Receptors were obtained from a female donor with breast cancer.

The table lists this clonotype with many counts. The chain employs TRBV29-1 and TRBJ2-1; perhaps TRBD2 as D (5 bases). With 6 bases removed from V and 4 bases from J, the gap between germline ends came to 13 bases. CDR1 is SQVTM and CDR2 is ANQGSEA in the germline V gene. The CDR3 length is 13 residues. The CDR3 is CSVGFTSYNEQFF. The CDR3 DNA follows: TGCAGCGTCGGCTTTACTAGTTACAATGAGCAGTTCTTC.

The chain carries TRBV24-1 and TRBJ1-1; TRBD1 agrees at 8 bases. CDR3 length equals 14 residues. Germline values: CDR1 KGHDR, CDR2 SFDVKD. J was trimmed by 4 bases and V by 3 bases; bases with no gene match: 3. The CDR3 here is CATSDHRGSTEAFF. CDR3 sequence (DNA): TGTGCCACCAGTGATCACAGGGGGTCCACTGAAGCTTTCTTT.

V and J are TRBV7-9 and TRBJ1-2; D unresolved. V shed 5 bases and J shed 7 bases, with 20 bases lying between them. The CDR3 runs to 15 residues. From germline, CDR1 is SEHNR and CDR2 FQNEAQ (reference sequence). CDR3 sequence reads: CASSPVGSFLGGYTF. The DNA for the CDR3 is TGTGCCAGCAGCCCGGTAGGCAGCTTCCTGGGTGGCTACACCTTC.

This clonotype was observed many times. The J gene is TRBJ1-1, the V gene TRBV7-2; 8 positions match TRBD1. Germline V gene lookup returns CDR1 SGHTA and CDR2 FQGNSA. V shed 1 base, J shed 0 bases, and the junction held 1 base outside the gene matches. This CDR3 comprises 15 residues. CDR3 bases: TGTGCCAGCAGCTTAGGACAGGGGATGAACACTGAAGCTTTCTTT. Its protein is CASSLGQGMNTEAFF. The full variable domain, completed using reference TRBV7-2 and TRBJ1-1, is GAGVSQSPSNKVTEKGKDVELRCDPISGHTALYWYRQSLGQGLEFLIYFQGNSAPDKSGLPSDRFSAERTGGSVSTLTIQRTQQEDSAVYLCASSLGQGMNTEAFFGQGTRLTVV.

In its sample, this clonotype was seen many times. The chain combines TRBV7-6 with TRBJ2-3; D might be TRBD2 (5 bases). The ends were cut back, 3 bases at V and 0 bases at J, with 16 bases in the middle. The CDR3 is made up of 17 amino acids. The V gene's germline CDR1 is SGHVS and CDR2 FNYEAQ. CDR3: CASSFQRLSTSTDTQYF. The CDR3 coding sequence is TGTGCCAGCAGCTTCCAGCGGCTATCTACTAGCACAGATACGCAGTATTTT.

This clonotype was seen repeatedly, ten times or more. This chain joins TRBV10-2 and TRBJ2-5; tentative D call: TRBD2 (6 bases). CDR1 and CDR2 (germline): WSHSY, SAAADI. V was clipped by 3 bases and J by 5 bases, with 19 bases between them. The CDR3 runs 16 residues. CDR3 sequence (DNA): TGCGCCAGCAGTGAATCCGGGACGTACGCGGGGGAGACCCAGTACTTC. Amino acids: CASSESGTYAGETQYF.

This clonotype rates as medium-sized (0.01 to 0.1%). This chain connects TRBV6-2 or TRBV6-3 to TRBJ2-1, with 7 positions matching TRBD2. Unmatched junction bases numbered 5, after V lost 2 bases and J lost 10 bases. This CDR3 is built from 13 residues. Germline V lookup: CDR1 MNHEY, CDR2 SVGEGT. CDR3 residues: CASSYGATSEQFF. The CDR3 nucleotides read TGTGCCAGCAGTTACGGAGCGACTAGCGAGCAGTTCTTC.

A note on this clonotype: One end of the junction does not line up with germline, which may come from a read error. The chain recombines TRBV20-1 with TRBJ2-1; 10 bases agree with TRBD2. This CDR3 has 13 amino acids. Germline lookup yields CDR1 DFQATT and CDR2 SNEGSKA (reference sequence). DNA of the CDR3: TGCAGCGCTAGCGGAGTGGCTAGCGGGGGGCAGTTCTTC. Protein sequence: CSASGVASGGQFF.

The genes are TRBV7-9 and TRBJ2-7; perhaps TRBD1 as D (6 bases). The CDR3 spans 12 residues. V gave up 5 bases and J gave up 7 bases, with 12 bases separating them. The V gene's germline CDR1 is SEHNR and CDR2 FQNEAQ (reference sequence). The CDR3 DNA sequence: TGTGCCAGCAGCAATAATCAGGGGGAGCAGTACTTC. As protein: CASSNNQGEQYF. Supplemented by reference TRBV7-9 and TRBJ2-7, the full variable domain reads DTGVSQNPRHKITKRGQNVTFRCDPISEHNRLYWYRQTLGQGPEFLTYFQNEAQLEKSRLLSDRFSAERPKGSFSTLEIQRTEQGDSAMYLCASSNNQGEQYFGPGTRLTVT.

As to this clonotype: A much more abundant neighbour one base away suggests this may be a read error. The CDR3 sequence is CASSPAGGTHTSTDTQYF. The CDR3 DNA follows: TGTGCCAGCAGCCCGGCAGGGGGCACACATACCAGCACAGATACGCAGTATTTT. V usage is TRBV7-3 and J usage is TRBJ2-3, with 8 bases fitting TRBD1. The germline V gene has CDR1 SGHTA and CDR2 FQGTGA. The ends lost 5 bases at V and 0 bases at J; junction bases unmatched: 13. This CDR3 comprises 18 residues.

This clonotype was seen at least ten times. This chain uses TRBV27 with TRBJ2-5, with D possibly being TRBD1 (5 bases). The CDR3 sequence is 13 residues long. In germline, CDR1 is MNHEY, CDR2 SMNVEV (reference sequence). Trimming cost V 3 bases and J 4 bases, with 9 bases left between them. CDR3 residues: CASSLSRVETQYF. As DNA, the CDR3 is TGTGCCAGCAGTTTGTCCAGGGTAGAGACCCAGTACTTC.

The table lists this clonotype with a few counts. Here the CDR3 DNA reads TGTGCCAGCAGTTACACTGGCCTTAGCAATCAGCCCCAGCATTTT. Translating it yields CASSYTGLSNQPQHF. V usage is TRBV12-3 or TRBV12-4 and J usage is TRBJ1-5, with no clear D. The CDR3 is 15 residues long. The V gene lost 4 bases and the J gene lost 0 bases, with 10 bases spanning the gap.

This clonotype came up a few times. A much larger clone lies a single base off, so this may be a read error. This chain links TRBV20-1 with TRBJ2-1; D perhaps matches TRBD1 (5 bases). The ends were cut back, 6 bases at V and 4 bases at J, with 13 bases in the middle. The CDR3 extends over 13 amino acids. Germline V lookup: CDR1 DFQATT, CDR2 SNEGSKA (reference sequence). The DNA for the CDR3 is TGCAGTGCCGAGACAGCGTCGTACAATGAGCAGTTCTTC. It is translated as CSAETASYNEQFF.

As for this clonotype: A much larger clone sits a single nucleotide away, making a read error possible. CDR3 bases: TGTGCCAGCGGCGTAACTAGCGGAACATACGAGCAGTACTTC. This sequence encodes CASGVTSGTYEQYF. The rearrangement joins TRBV9 to TRBJ2-7; 8 nucleotides align to TRBD2. The CDR3 runs to 14 residues. Germline-derived CDR1 and CDR2 are SGDLS and YYNGEE.

The rearrangement uses TRBV28 and TRBJ2-3; D is undetermined. CDR1 is MDHEN, CDR2 SYDVKM, per germline. Trimming cost V 4 bases and J 6 bases, with 8 bases left between them. CDR3 size: 12 residues. CDR3 nucleotides: TGTGCCAGCAGTTCGTCCAGGGATACGCAGTATTTT. Translating it yields CASSSSRDTQYF.

DNA of the CDR3: TGTGCCAGCAGCAACAACCGGGACCCGCATTTT. It specifies CASSNNRDPHF. V is TRBV28 and J is TRBJ1-5, with D possibly matching TRBD1 (5 bases). The CDR3 runs 11 residues. The germline V gene encodes CDR1 MDHEN and CDR2 SYDVKM. The germline V and J ends were trimmed by 6 bases and 15 bases, with 15 bases remaining between them.

The J gene is TRBJ2-3, the V gene TRBV2; weak D call: TRBD1 (6 bases). The CDR3 runs to 15 residues. V lost 6 bases and J 2 bases, leaving 15 bases between the germline ends. In germline, CDR1 is SNHLY, CDR2 FYNNEI. CDR3 DNA sequence: TGTGCCAGCAGCGACCACAGGGCCTACACAGATACGCAGTATTTT. It yields the protein CASSDHRAYTDTQYF.

This clonotype was seen only a few times. The germline gene is not matched at one end of the junction; a read error may be the cause. The J gene is TRBJ2-7, the V gene TRBV7-9; D remains ambiguous. Per the germline V gene, CDR1 is SEHNR and CDR2 is FQNEAQ (reference sequence). The CDR3 covers 12 residues. The CDR3 is CASRPDGFDTVF. The CDR3 DNA reads TGTGCCAGCAGGCCGGACGGGTTCGATACGGTCTTC.